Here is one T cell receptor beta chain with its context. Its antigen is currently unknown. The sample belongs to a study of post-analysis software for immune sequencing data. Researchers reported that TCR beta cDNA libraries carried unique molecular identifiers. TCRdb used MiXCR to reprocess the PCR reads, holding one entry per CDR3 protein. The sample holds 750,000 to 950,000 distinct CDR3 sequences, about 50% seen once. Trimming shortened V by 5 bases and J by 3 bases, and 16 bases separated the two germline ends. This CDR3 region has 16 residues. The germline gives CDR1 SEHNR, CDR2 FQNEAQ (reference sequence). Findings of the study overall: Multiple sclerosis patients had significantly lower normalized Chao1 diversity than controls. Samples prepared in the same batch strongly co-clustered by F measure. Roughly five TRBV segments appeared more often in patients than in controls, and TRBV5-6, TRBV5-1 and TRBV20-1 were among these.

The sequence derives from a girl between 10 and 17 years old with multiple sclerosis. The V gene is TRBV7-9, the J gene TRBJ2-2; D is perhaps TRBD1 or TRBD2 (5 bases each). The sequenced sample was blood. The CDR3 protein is CASSRPTGAHTGELFF. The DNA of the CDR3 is TGTGCCAGCAGCCGCCCCACCGGGGCCCACACCGGGGAGCTGTTTTTT.